A selection of T cell receptor beta chains follows, all from one sample in a study of blood T cells in healthy people across ages. TCRdb used MiXCR to reprocess the 5' RACE reads, holding one entry per CDR3 protein. The profile shows about 1.8 million distinct CDR3 sequences, about 50% of them singletons. Sequencing input: blood. The receptors stem from a woman aged 40 to 49 in good health. Each CDR3 is given without its conserved first and last residue.

ASSPVERYHYGYT	TRBV28	TRBJ1-2
ATSDRQGRKTGELF	TRBV24-1	TRBJ2-2
ASSLFGPQTDTQY	TRBV7-2	TRBJ2-3
ASSLVPTGGGYSEQF	TRBV7-2	TRBJ2-1
SARDPSGGPQETQY	TRBV20-1	TRBJ2-5
ASSYSGALAETQY	TRBV6-5	TRBJ2-5
AISSSGQGGNEQY	TRBV10-3	TRBJ2-7
ASSLWTGITDTQY	TRBV5-5	TRBJ2-3
SARSIQRDRGGYT	TRBV20-1	TRBJ1-2
SAPASGGHNEQF	TRBV20-1	TRBJ2-1
ASSLVNLRLF	TRBV7-2	TRBJ2-1
ASSDGDRDLYEQY	TRBV7-6	TRBJ2-7
ASSLALGELGNEQF	TRBV5-1	TRBJ2-1
ASSRQGKRYEQY	TRBV28	TRBJ2-7
ASLRNREEAF	TRBV19	TRBJ1-1
ASSSGTGNIRY	TRBV6-2/TRBV6-3	TRBJ2-4
ASSYVGYPGQKTQY	TRBV6-2/TRBV6-3	TRBJ2-5
ASSSGAGIEETQY	TRBV13	TRBJ2-5
ATSWEGDDGYT	TRBV15	TRBJ1-2
ASSLASGGGTHEQF	TRBV7-2	TRBJ2-1
ASSVDRGLTRELF	TRBV11-1	TRBJ2-2
ASSAGRATADTQY	TRBV9	TRBJ2-3
ASSVGGANLYNEQF	TRBV9	TRBJ2-1
ASIDGGGYNEQF	TRBV28	TRBJ2-1
ASSPQGALNYGYT	TRBV12-3/TRBV12-4	TRBJ1-2
ASRPPGGVDGYT	TRBV12-3/TRBV12-4	TRBJ1-2
ASSLGLAGPYNEQF	TRBV12-3/TRBV12-4	TRBJ2-1
ASRAPIGQVYTGELF	TRBV7-9	TRBJ2-2
ASSSSTDPTNEKLF	TRBV5-6	TRBJ1-4
ASSRQLINYGYT	TRBV5-6	TRBJ1-2
ATSRQAFYEQY	TRBV15	TRBJ2-7
ASSQGDLISGANVLT	TRBV4-2	TRBJ2-6
ASSQYRGRVGTDTQY	TRBV4-3	TRBJ2-3
SAPPGGQHFRNTGELF	TRBV20-1	TRBJ2-2
ASSLTAADYGYT	TRBV7-9	TRBJ1-2
ASSLSRRSETQY	TRBV27	TRBJ2-5
ASSFGTSLRPETQY	TRBV28	TRBJ2-5
ASSELAGGDNEQY	TRBV6-5	.
SATGGGNYEQY	TRBV20-1	.
SARATGEEYEQY	TRBV20-1	TRBJ2-7
SAANRYQETQY	TRBV20-1	TRBJ2-5
ASTLNPNEQF	TRBV28	TRBJ2-1
ASSRDRGKGETQY	TRBV7-2	TRBJ2-5
SASKVYNEQF	TRBV20-1	TRBJ2-1